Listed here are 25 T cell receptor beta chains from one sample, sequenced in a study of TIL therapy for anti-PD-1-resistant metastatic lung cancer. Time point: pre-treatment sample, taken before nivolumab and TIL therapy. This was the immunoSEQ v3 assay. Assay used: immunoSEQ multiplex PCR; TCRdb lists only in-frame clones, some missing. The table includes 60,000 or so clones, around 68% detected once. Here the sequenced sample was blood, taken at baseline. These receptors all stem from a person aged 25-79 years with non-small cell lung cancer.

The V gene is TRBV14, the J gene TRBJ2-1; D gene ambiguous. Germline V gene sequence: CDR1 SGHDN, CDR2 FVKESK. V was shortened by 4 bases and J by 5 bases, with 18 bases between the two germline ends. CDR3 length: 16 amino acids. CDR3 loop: CASSPRLGPPHNEQFF. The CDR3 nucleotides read TGTGCCAGCAGCCCTAGGCTCGGACCGCCTCACAATGAGCAGTTCTTC.

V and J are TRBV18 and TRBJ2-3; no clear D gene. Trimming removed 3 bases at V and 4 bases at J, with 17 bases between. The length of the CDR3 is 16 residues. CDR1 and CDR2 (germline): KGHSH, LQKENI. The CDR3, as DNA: TGTGCCAGCTCACCCCTTGCTGAGTGGGGTGCAGATACGCAGTATTTT. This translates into CASSPLAEWGADTQYF.

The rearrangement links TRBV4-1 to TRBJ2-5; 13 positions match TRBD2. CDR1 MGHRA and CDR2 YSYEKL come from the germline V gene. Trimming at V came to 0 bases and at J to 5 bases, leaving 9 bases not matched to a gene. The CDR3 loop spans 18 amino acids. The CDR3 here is CASSQDRGLAGDYETQYF. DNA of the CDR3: TGCGCCAGCAGCCAAGACAGAGGACTAGCGGGAGACTATGAGACCCAGTACTTC.

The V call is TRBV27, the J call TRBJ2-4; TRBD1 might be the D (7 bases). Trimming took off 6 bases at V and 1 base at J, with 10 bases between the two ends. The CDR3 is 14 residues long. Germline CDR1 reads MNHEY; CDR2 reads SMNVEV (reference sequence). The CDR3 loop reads CASRAGGAKNIQYF. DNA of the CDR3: TGTGCCAGCAGAGCAGGGGGGGCCAAAAACATTCAGTACTTC.

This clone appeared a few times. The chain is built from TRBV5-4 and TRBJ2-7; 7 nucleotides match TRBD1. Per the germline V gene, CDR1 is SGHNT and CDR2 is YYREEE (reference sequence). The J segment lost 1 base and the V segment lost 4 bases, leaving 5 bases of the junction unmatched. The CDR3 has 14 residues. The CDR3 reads CASSQQTGSYEQYF. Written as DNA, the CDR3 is TGTGCCAGCAGCCAGCAGACAGGGTCCTACGAGCAGTACTTC.

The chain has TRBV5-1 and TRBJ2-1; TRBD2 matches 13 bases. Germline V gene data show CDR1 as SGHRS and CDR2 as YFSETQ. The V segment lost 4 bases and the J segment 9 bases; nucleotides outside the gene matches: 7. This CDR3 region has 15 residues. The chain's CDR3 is CASSVPGLAGTEQFF. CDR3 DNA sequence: TGCGCCAGCAGCGTCCCGGGACTAGCGGGAACTGAGCAGTTCTTC.

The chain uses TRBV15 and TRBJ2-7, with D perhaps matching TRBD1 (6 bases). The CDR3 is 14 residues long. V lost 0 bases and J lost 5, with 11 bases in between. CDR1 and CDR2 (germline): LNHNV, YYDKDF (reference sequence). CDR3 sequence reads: CATSRDPDRNEQYF. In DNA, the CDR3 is TGTGCCACCAGCAGAGATCCGGACAGAAACGAGCAGTACTTC.

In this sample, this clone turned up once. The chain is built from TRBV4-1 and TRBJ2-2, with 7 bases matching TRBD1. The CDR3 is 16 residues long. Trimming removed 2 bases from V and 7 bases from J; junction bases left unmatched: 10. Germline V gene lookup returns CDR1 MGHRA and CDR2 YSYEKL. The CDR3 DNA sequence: TGCGCCAGCAGCCAACGGGAAGGGGGCGCGGGCGGGGAGCTGTTTTTT. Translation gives CASSQREGGAGGELFF.

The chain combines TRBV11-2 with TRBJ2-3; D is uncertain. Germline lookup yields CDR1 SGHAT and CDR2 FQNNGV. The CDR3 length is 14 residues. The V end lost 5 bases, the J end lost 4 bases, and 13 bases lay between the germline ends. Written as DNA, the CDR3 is TGTGCCAGCAGCCCGGACCCTTATTCAGATACGCAGTATTTT. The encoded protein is CASSPDPYSDTQYF. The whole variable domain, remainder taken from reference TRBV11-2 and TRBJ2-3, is EAGVAQSPRYKIIEKRQSVAFWCNPISGHATLYWYQQILGQGPKLLIQFQNNGVVDDSQLPKDRFSAERLKGVDSTLKIQPAKLEDSAVYLCASSPDPYSDTQYFGPGTRLTVL.

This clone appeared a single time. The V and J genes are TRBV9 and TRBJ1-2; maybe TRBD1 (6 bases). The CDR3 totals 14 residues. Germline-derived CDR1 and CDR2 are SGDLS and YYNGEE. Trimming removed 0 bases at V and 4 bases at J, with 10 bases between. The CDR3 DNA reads TGTGCCAGCAGCGTAGACAGGGTGGCCTATGGCTACACCTTC. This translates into CASSVDRVAYGYTF.

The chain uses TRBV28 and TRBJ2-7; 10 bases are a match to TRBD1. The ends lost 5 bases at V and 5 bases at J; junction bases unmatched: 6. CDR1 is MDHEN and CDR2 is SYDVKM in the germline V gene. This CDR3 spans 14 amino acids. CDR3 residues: CASSQTGGDHEQYF. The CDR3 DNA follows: TGTGCCAGCAGTCAGACAGGGGGCGACCACGAGCAGTACTTC.

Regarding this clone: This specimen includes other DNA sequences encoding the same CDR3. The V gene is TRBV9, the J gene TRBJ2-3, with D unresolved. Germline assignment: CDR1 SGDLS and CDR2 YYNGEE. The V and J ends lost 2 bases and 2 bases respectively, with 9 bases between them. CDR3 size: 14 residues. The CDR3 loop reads CASSVGGNTDTQYF. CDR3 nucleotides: TGTGCCAGCAGCGTTGGTGGCAACACAGATACGCAGTATTTT. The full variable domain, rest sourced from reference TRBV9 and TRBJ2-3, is DSGVTQTPKHLITATGQRVTLRCSPRSGDLSVYWYQQSLDQGLQFLIQYYNGEERAKGNILERFSAQQFPDLHSELNLSSLELGDSALYFCASSVGGNTDTQYFGPGTRLTVL.

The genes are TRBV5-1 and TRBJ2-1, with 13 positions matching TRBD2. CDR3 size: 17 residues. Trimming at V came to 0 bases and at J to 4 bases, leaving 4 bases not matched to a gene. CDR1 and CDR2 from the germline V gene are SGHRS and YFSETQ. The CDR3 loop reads CASSLAELAGGYNEQFF. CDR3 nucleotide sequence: TGCGCCAGCAGCTTGGCAGAACTAGCGGGAGGGTACAATGAGCAGTTCTTC.

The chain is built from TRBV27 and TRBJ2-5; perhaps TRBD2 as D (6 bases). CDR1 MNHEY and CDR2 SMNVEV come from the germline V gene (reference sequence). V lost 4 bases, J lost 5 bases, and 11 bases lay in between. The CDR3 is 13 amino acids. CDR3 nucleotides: TGTGCCAGCAGTTCCTACGGGGGTGAGACCCAGTACTTC. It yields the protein CASSSYGGETQYF.

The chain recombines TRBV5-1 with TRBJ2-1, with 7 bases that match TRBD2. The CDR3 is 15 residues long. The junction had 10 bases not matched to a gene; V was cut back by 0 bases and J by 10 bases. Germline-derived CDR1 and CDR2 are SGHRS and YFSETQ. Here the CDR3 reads CASSLEGSPSGEQFF. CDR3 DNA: TGCGCCAGCAGCTTGGAGGGCTCCCCTAGCGGAGAGCAGTTCTTC.

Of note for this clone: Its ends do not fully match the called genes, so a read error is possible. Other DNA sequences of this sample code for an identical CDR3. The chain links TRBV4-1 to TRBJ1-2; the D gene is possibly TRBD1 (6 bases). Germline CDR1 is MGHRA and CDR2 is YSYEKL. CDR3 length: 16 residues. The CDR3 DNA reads TGCGCCAGCAGCCAAAAGGGGGGGGCCGAGCTCTATGGCTACACCTTT. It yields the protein CASSQKGGAELYGYTF.

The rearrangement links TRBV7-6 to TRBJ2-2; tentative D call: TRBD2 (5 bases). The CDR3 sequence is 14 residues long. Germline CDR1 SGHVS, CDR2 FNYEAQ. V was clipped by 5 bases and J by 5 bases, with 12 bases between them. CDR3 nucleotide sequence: TGTGCCAGCAGCCCTACTAGAGAAACCGGGGAGCTGTTTTTT. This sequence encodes CASSPTRETGELFF. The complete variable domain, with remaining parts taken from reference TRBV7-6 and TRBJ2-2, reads GAGVSQSPRYKVTKRGQDVALRCDPISGHVSLYWYRQALGQGPEFLTYFNYEAQQDKSGLPNDRFSAERPEGSISTLTIQRTEQRDSAMYRCASSPTRETGELFFGEGSRLTVL.

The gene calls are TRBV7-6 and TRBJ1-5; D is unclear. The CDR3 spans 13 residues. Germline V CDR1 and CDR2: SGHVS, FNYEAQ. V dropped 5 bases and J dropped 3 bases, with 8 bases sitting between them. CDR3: CASSEQPNQPQHF. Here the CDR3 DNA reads TGTGCCAGCAGCGAACAGCCCAATCAGCCCCAGCATTTT.

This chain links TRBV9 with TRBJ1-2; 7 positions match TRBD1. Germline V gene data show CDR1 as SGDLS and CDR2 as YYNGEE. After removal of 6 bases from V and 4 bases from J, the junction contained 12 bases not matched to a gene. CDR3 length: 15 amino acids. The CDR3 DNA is TGTGCCAGCACCCCTCTGGGACAGTCCGCCTATGGCTACACCTTC. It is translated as CASTPLGQSAYGYTF.

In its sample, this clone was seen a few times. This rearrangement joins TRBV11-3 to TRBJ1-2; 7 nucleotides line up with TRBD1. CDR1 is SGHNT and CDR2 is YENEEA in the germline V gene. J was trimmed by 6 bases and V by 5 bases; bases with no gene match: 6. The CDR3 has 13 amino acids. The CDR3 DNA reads TGTGCCAGCAGCGGAGACAGGGAGAATGGCTACACCTTC. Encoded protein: CASSGDRENGYTF.

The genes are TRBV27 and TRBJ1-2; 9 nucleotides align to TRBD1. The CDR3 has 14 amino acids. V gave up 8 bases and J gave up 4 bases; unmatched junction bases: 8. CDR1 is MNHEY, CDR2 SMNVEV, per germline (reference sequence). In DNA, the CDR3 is TGTGCCAGCGCTACAGGGGGCCGCGGCTATGGCTACACCTTC. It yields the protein CASATGGRGYGYTF.

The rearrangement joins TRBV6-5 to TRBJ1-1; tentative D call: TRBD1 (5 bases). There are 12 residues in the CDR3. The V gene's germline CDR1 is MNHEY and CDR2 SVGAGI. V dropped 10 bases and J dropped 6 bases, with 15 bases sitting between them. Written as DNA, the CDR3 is TGTGCCACAATCAGGGAAGGAGCTGAAGCTTTCTTT. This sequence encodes CATIREGAEAFF.

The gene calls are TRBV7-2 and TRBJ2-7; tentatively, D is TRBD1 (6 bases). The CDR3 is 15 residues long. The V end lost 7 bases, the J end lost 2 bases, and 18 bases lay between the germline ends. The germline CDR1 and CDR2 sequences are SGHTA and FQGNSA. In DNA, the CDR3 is TGTGCCAGCACCTTCGGGACATTCAACACCTACGAGCAGTACTTC. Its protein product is CASTFGTFNTYEQYF.

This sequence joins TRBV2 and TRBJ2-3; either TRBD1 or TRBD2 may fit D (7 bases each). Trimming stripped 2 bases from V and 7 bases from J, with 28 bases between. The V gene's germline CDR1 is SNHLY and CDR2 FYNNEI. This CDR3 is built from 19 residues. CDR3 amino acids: CASSEKGGGYRNNPYTQYF. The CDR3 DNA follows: TGTGCCAGCAGTGAAAAGGGAGGGGGCTACCGAAATAACCCATATACGCAGTATTTT.

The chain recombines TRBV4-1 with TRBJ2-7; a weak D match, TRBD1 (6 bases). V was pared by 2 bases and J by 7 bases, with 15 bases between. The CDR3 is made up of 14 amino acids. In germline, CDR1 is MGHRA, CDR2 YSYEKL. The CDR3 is CASSQQDRTGEQYF. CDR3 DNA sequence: TGCGCCAGCAGCCAACAAGACAGGACGGGAGAGCAGTACTTC.